These 10 T cell receptor beta chains originate from one sample sequenced in a study of cytomegalovirus exposure and HLA in healthy donors. Measured with immunoSEQ multiplex PCR; TCRdb has only the in-frame clones, and not every one. The profile shows about 64,000 clones, 90% to 95% of them singletons. Sequenced: PBMCs. The source is a woman aged 18-29 years in good health and CMV-seropositive.

The chain joins TRBV30 to TRBJ2-1; TRBD2 agrees at 7 bases. After removal of 3 bases from V and 6 bases from J, the junction contained 11 bases not matched to a gene. The CDR3 runs to 15 residues. Germline V gene data show CDR1 as GTSNPN and CDR2 as SVGIG (reference sequence). The CDR3, as DNA: TGTGCCTGGAGCGCTGGGGGAGCGGGGCCCAATGAGCAGTTCTTC. Residues: CAWSAGGAGPNEQFF. Full variable domain (rest looked up from reference TRBV30 and TRBJ2-1): SQTIHQWPATLVQPVGSPLSLECTVEGTSNPNLYWYRQAAGRGLQLLFYSVGIGQISSEVPQNLSASRPQDRQFILSSKKLLLSDSGFYLCAWSAGGAGPNEQFFGPGTRLTVL.

The gene calls are TRBV29-1 and TRBJ2-1; D is perhaps TRBD1 (6 bases). V was clipped by 0 bases and J by 10 bases, with 16 bases between them. CDR3 length: 14 amino acids. CDR1 is SQVTM and CDR2 is ANQGSEA in the germline V gene. CDR3 loop: CSVEDFRQVGEQFF. The DNA of the CDR3 is TGCAGCGTTGAAGACTTTAGACAGGTTGGGGAGCAGTTCTTC.

The V and J genes are TRBV11-2 and TRBJ1-1, with D perhaps TRBD1 (5 bases). The CDR3 is 14 residues long. Trimming left V 5 bases short and J 4 bases short, with 14 bases between. CDR1 is SGHAT, CDR2 FQNNGV, per germline. Written as DNA, the CDR3 is TGTGCCAGCAGCCGGCGTGGAGGGACCACTGAAGCTTTCTTT. It yields the protein CASSRRGGTTEAFF.

The chain is built from TRBV9 and TRBJ2-2; tentative D call: TRBD2 (6 bases). CDR3 size: 18 residues. Trimming took 0 bases from V and 3 from J, leaving 18 bases between them. CDR1 is SGDLS, CDR2 YYNGEE, per germline. The CDR3 spells CASSVDRDRGWDTGELFF. DNA for the CDR3: TGTGCCAGCAGCGTAGACCGCGACCGGGGGTGGGACACCGGGGAGCTGTTTTTT.

In DNA, the CDR3 is TGCAGCGTACATAGGGGGGAAAAACTGTTTTTT. Protein product: CSVHRGEKLFF. V gene TRBV29-1 combines with J gene TRBJ1-4, with TRBD1 as a possible D gene (6 bases). This CDR3 comprises 11 residues. The germline gives CDR1 SQVTM, CDR2 ANQGSEA. V lost 6 bases and J 8 bases, leaving 10 bases between the germline ends.

V is TRBV28 and J is TRBJ2-7; D unresolved. In germline, CDR1 is MDHEN, CDR2 SYDVKM. The CDR3 is 15 amino acids. The germline V and J ends were trimmed by 5 bases and 0 bases, with 14 bases remaining between them. This CDR3 reads CASSLTFRSSYEQYF. CDR3 coding DNA: TGTGCCAGCAGTCTAACGTTCCGGAGCTCCTACGAGCAGTACTTC. The variable domain in full, completed from reference TRBV28 and TRBJ2-7, reads DVKVTQSSRYLVKRTGEKVFLECVQDMDHENMFWYRQDPGLGLRLIYFSYDVKMKEKGDIPEGYSVSREKKERFSLILESASTNQTSMYLCASSLTFRSSYEQYFGPGTRLTVT.

The rearrangement joins TRBV30 to TRBJ2-3; 16 nucleotides align to TRBD2. V lost 5 bases and J lost 2; bases outside the gene matches: 16. The CDR3 consists of 20 residues. The V gene's germline CDR1 is GTSNPN and CDR2 SVGIG (reference sequence). As DNA, the CDR3 is TGTGCCTGGGTCAAGAGTGCGGGACTAGCGGGGGGGCCTTACACAGATACGCAGTATTTT. Translated, it gives CAWVKSAGLAGGPYTDTQYF.

The chain has TRBV10-3 and TRBJ2-1; no definite D call. The length of the CDR3 is 14 residues. V lost 2 bases and J 3 bases, leaving 8 bases between the germline ends. Germline V gene data show CDR1 as ENHRY and CDR2 as SYGVKD. CDR3 loop: CAISESRNYNEQFF. The DNA for the CDR3 is TGTGCCATCAGTGAGAGCCGTAACTACAATGAGCAGTTCTTC.

The chain recombines TRBV27 with TRBJ2-1; the match to TRBD1 covers 8 bases. V lost 2 bases to trimming and J lost 4 bases; unmatched junction nucleotides: 4. The CDR3 is 15 amino acids. CDR1 MNHEY and CDR2 SMNVEV come from the germline V gene (reference sequence). The chain's CDR3 is CASSLTGGEYNEQFF. CDR3 bases: TGTGCCAGCAGTTTAACAGGGGGAGAGTACAATGAGCAGTTCTTC.

J is TRBJ2-3 and V is TRBV28; D uncertain. The germline gives CDR1 MDHEN, CDR2 SYDVKM. The CDR3 length is 13 residues. Between the trimmed V and J ends, which lost 4 bases and 0 bases, there was a span of 5 bases. CDR3 nucleotides: TGTGCCAGCAGTTCGACTAGCACAGATACGCAGTATTTT. It translates to CASSSTSTDTQYF.